This TCR beta chain stems from a study of blood T cell repertoires in COVID-19 (dated by TCRdb to the early 2020s). For the wider study: Samples from collaborators originated in the United States, Italy and Spain and spanned both the acute and convalescent phases of COVID-19. The material from the prospective study consisted of cDNA or gDNA derived from T cells, B-cell-depleted T cells, or PBMCs. Subjects who had been exposed to COVID-19, were actively infected with it, or had recovered from it provided the deeply sampled blood TCRbeta repertoires that made up the dataset. The repertoires were made available in a free public database intended to serve as a resource for research on the immune response to SARS-CoV-2. Samples came from the ongoing ImmuneRACE study (first 160 participants) plus 1,254 subjects from 6 global collaborators. Sample metadata almost always included a de-identified subject ID, COVID-19 status, age in years and sex. Where available, HLA class I and class II types were taken from metadata supplied by the sample provider and were not determined by assay-based typing.

The paper as a whole reports these results and caveats: The amount of clinical and demographic metadata varied by source and participant and was provided uncurated.

With regard to this clone: The target of this receptor is not known. The record has no base qualities; no much larger clone is one base away.

Taken from the germline V gene (reference sequence), the CDR1 and CDR2 loops are GTSNPN and SVGIG. The CDR3 holds 12 amino acids from the cysteine to the phenylalanine. Only the CDR3 region is kept as DNA, spanning 36 bases read in frame from base 1. V is pared back by 5 bases and J by 2 bases, with 9 bases lying between the germline termini. TCRbeta CDR3 regions were amplified from genomic DNA using the immunoSEQ Assay, a bias-controlled multiplex PCR. The study's own analysis went as follows. The number of nucleated cells in each sample was estimated by amplification of reference gene primers within the assay. To quantify the absolute abundance of each unique TCRbeta CDR3 rearrangement, sequence reads were collapsed and filtered. Productive Simpson clonality was computed per sample as the square root of Simpson's diversity index over productive rearrangements. TCRdb carries this immuneACCESS record with in-frame sequences only. Its versions omit some clonotypes, under half of them owing to an unresolved V gene in the studies checked, with the rest unexplained. V, J and clone size derive from that table, while D and trimming were established from the DNA sequence. The sample has a few hundred thousand clones on record, roughly 83% of them singletons. The ten largest make up 3.5% to 5.5% of the sample.

A second Seattle source provided samples from volunteer blood donors who had recovered from COVID-19. The collaborating institutions used their own protocols to collect whole blood in K2EDTA tubes. For TCRbeta analysis, collaborators shipped samples as frozen whole blood, isolated PBMCs, or DNA extracted from either of those sample types. The chain employs TRBV30 and TRBJ1-2; matching of 6 bases hints at TRBD1 as the D gene. The origin of this receptor is a man in his sixties who had recovered from COVID-19. Sequenced: peripheral blood. The CDR3 reads as follows: CAWAQGNYGYTF. The nucleotide sequence is given as TGTGCCTGGGCTCAGGGGAACTATGGCTACACCTTC.